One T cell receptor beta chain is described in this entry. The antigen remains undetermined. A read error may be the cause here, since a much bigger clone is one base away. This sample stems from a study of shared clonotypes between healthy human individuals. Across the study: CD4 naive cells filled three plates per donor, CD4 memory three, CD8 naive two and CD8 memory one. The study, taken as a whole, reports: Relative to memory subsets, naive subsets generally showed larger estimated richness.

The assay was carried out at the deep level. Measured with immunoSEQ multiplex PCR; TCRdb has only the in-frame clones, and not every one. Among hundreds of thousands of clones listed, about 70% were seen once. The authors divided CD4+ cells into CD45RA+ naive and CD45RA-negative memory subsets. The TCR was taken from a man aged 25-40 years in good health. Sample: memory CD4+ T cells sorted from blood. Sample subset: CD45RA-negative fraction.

This chain's CDR3 is CASSGDYEQYF. CDR3 coding DNA: TGTGCCAGCAGCGGGGACTACGAGCAGTACTTC. The chain links TRBV7-2 to TRBJ2-7; no definite D call. The germline V and J ends were trimmed by 5 bases and 3 bases, with 5 bases remaining between them. This CDR3 contains 11 residues. The germline V gene has CDR1 SGHTA and CDR2 FQGNSA. Full variable domain (outside the CDR3, taken from reference TRBV7-2 and TRBJ2-7): GAGVSQSPSNKVTEKGKDVELRCDPISGHTALYWYRQSLGQGLEFLIYFQGNSAPDKSGLPSDRFSAERTGGSVSTLTIQRTQQEDSAVYLCASSGDYEQYFGPGTRLTVT.